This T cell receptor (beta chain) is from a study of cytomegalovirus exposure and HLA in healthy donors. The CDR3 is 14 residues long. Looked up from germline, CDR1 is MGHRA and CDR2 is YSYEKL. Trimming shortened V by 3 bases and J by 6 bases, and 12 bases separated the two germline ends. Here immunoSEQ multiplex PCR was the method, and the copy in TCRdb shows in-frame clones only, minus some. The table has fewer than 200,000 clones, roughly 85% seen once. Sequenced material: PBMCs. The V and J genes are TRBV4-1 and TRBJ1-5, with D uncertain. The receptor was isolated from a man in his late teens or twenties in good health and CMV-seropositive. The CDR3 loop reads CASSQNGAAQPQHF. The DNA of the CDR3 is TGCGCCAGCAGCCAGAACGGAGCAGCTCAGCCCCAGCATTTT.